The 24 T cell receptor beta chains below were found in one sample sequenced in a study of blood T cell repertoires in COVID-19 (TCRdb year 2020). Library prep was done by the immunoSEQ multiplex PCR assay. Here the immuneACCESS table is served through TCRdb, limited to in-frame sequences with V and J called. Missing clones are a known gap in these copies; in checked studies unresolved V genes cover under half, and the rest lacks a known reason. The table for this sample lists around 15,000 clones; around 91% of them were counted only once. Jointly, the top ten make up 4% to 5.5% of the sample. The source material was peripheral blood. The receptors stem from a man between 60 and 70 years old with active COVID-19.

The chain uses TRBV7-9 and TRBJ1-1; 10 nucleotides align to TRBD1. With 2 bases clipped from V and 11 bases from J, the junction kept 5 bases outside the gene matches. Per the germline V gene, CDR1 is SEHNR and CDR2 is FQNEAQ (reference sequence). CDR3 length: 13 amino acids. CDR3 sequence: CASSLRDRGKAFF. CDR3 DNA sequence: TGTGCCAGCAGCTTACGGGACAGGGGAAAGGCTTTCTTT. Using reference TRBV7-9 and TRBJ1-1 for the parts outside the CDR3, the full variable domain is DTGVSQNPRHKITKRGQNVTFRCDPISEHNRLYWYRQTLGQGPEFLTYFQNEAQLEKSRLLSDRFSAERPKGSFSTLEIQRTEQGDSAMYLCASSLRDRGKAFFGQGTRLTVV.

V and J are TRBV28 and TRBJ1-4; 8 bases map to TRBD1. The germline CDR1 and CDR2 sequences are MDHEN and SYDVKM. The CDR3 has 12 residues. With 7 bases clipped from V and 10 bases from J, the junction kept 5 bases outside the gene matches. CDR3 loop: CASTHRGGKLFF. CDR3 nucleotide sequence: TGTGCCAGCACACACAGGGGGGGAAAACTGTTTTTT.

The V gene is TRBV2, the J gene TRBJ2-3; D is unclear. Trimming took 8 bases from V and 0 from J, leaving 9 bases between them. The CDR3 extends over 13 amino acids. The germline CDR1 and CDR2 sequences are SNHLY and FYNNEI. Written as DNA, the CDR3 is TGTGCCAGCCGTGCGACTAGCACAGATACGCAGTATTTT. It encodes CASRATSTDTQYF.

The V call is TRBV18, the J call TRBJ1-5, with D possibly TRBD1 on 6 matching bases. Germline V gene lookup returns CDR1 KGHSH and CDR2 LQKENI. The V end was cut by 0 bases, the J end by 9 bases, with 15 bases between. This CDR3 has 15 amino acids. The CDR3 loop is CASSPPGAPGWPQHF. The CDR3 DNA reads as TGTGCCAGCTCACCACCGGGGGCTCCCGGGTGGCCCCAGCATTTT.

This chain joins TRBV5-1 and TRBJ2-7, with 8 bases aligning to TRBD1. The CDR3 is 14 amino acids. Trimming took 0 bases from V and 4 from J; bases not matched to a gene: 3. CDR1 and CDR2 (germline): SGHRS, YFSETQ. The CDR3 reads CASSLEGQVYEQYF. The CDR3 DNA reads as TGCGCCAGCAGCTTGGAGGGACAGGTATACGAGCAGTACTTC.

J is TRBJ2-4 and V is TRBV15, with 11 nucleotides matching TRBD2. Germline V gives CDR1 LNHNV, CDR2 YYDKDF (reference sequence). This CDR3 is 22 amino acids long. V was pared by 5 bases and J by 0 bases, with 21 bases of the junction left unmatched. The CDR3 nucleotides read TGTGCCACCAGCCCTCAATGGGGAGATTCTAGCGGGGGGCCGTTAGCCAAAAACATTCAGTACTTC. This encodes CATSPQWGDSSGGPLAKNIQYF. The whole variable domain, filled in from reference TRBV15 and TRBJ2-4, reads DAMVIQNPRYQVTQFGKPVTLSCSQTLNHNVMYWYQQKSSQAPKLLFHYYDKDFNNEADTPDNFQSRRPNTSFCFLDIRSPGLGDTAMYLCATSPQWGDSSGGPLAKNIQYFGAGTRLSVL.

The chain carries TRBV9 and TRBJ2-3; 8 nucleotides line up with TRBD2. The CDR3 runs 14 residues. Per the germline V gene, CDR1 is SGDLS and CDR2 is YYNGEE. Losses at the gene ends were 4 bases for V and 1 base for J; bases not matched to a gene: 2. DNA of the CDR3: TGTGCCAGCAGCCTGACTAGCGGCACAGATACGCAGTATTTT. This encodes CASSLTSGTDTQYF.

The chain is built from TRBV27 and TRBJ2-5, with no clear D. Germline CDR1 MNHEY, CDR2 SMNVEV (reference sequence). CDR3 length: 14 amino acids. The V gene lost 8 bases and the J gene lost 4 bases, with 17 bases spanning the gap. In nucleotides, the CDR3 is TGTGCCAGCCAAAGCTCAGGTACCCTAGAGACCCAGTACTTC. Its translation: CASQSSGTLETQYF.

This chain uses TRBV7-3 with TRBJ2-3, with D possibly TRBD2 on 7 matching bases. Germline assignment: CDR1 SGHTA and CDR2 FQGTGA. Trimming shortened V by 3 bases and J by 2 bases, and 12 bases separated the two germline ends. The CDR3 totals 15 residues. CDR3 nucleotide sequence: TGTGCCAGCAGCTTCCGGGGGGCGATCACAGATACGCAGTATTTT. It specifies CASSFRGAITDTQYF.

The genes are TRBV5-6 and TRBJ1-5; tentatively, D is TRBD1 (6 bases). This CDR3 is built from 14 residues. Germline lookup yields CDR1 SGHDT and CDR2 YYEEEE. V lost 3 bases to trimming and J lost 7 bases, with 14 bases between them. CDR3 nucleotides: TGTGCCAGCAGCTCACTGACAGGTCGCCAGCCCCAGCATTTT. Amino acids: CASSSLTGRQPQHF.

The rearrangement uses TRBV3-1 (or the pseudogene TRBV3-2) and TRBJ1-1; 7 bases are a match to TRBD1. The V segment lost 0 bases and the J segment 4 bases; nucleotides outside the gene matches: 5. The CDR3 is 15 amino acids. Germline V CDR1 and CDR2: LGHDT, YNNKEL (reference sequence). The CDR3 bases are TGTGCCAGCAGCCAAGAACAGGGGTATGGCACTGAAGCTTTCTTT. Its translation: CASSQEQGYGTEAFF.

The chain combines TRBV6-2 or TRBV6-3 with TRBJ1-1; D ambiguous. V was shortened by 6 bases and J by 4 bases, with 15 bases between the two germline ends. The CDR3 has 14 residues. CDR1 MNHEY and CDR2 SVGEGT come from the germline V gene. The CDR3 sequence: CASSPTGLGTEAFF. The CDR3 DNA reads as TGTGCCAGCAGCCCCACGGGGTTGGGCACTGAAGCTTTCTTT.

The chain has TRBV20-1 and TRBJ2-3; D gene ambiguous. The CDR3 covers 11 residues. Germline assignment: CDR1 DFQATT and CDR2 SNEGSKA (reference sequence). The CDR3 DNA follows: TGCAGCGGTATGTTCACAGATACGCAGTATTTT. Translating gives CSGMFTDTQYF.

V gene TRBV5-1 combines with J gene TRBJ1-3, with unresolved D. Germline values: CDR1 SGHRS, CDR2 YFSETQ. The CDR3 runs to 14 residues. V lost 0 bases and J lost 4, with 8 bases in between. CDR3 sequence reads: CASSLGTVGNTIYF. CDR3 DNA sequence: TGCGCCAGCAGCTTGGGGACTGTCGGAAACACCATATATTTT.

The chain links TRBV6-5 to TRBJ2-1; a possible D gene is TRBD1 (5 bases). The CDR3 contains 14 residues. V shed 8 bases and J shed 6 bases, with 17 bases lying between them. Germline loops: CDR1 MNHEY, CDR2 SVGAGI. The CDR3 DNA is TGTGCCAGCGTGCAGGGCATAGCTTTCAATGAGCAGTTCTTC. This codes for CASVQGIAFNEQFF.

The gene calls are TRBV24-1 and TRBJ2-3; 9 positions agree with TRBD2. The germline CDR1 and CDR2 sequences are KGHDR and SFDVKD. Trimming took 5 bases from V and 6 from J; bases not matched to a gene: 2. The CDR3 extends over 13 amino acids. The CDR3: CATSVAGGDTQYF. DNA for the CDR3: TGTGCCACCAGTGTGGCGGGGGGGGATACGCAGTATTTT.

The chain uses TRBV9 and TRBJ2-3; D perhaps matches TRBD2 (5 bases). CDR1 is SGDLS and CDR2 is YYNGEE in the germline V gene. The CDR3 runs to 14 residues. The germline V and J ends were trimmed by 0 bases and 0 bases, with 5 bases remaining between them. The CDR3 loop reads CASSVAGSTDTQYF. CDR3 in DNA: TGTGCCAGCAGCGTAGCGGGGAGCACAGATACGCAGTATTTT. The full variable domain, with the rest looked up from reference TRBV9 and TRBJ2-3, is DSGVTQTPKHLITATGQRVTLRCSPRSGDLSVYWYQQSLDQGLQFLIQYYNGEERAKGNILERFSAQQFPDLHSELNLSSLELGDSALYFCASSVAGSTDTQYFGPGTRLTVL.

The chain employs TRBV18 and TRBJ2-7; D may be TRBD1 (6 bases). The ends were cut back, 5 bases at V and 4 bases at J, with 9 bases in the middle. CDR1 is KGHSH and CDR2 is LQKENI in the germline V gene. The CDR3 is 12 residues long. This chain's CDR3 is CASSEQGYEQYV. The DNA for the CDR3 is TGTGCCAGCTCAGAACAGGGTTACGAGCAGTACGTC.

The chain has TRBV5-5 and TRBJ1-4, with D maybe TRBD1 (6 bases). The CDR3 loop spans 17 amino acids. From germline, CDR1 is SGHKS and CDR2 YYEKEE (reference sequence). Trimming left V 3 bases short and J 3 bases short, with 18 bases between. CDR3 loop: CASSYADTGFANEKLFF. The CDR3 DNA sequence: TGTGCCAGCAGCTACGCTGACACAGGGTTTGCTAATGAAAAACTGTTTTTT.

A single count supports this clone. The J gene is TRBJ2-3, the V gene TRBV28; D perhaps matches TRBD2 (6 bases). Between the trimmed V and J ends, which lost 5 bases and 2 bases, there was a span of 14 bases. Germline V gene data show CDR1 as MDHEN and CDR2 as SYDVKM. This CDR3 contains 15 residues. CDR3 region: CASSPPSGLTDTQYF. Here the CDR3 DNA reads TGTGCCAGCAGTCCCCCCTCGGGACTCACAGATACGCAGTATTTT.

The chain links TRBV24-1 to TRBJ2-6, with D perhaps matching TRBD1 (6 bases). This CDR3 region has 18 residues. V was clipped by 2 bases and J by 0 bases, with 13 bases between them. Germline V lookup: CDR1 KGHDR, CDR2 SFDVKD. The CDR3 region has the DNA TGTGCCACCAGTGATTCCCGGGACACCTCCTCTGGGGCCAACGTCCTGACTTTC. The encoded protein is CATSDSRDTSSGANVLTF.

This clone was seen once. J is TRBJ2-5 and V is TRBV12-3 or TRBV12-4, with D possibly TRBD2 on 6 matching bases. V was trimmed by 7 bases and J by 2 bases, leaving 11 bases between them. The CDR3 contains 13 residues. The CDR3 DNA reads TGTGCCAGCATTTTGAGCGGGCAAGAGACCCAGTACTTC. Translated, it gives CASILSGQETQYF.

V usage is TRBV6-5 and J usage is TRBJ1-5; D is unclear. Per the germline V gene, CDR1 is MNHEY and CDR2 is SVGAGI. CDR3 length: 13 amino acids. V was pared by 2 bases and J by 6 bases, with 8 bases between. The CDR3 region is CASSYGGSQPQHF. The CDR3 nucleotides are TGTGCCAGCAGTTACGGTGGGAGTCAGCCCCAGCATTTT.

Here the CDR3 DNA reads TGTGCCAGCAGCTTTGGCGGGGCGCACAATCAGCCCCAGCATTTT. This gives the protein CASSFGGAHNQPQHF. V is TRBV7-2 and J is TRBJ1-5, with a possible D match to TRBD1 (5 bases). The CDR3 is 15 amino acids. Germline lookup yields CDR1 SGHTA and CDR2 FQGNSA. V was shortened by 3 bases and J by 3 bases, with 12 bases between the two germline ends.